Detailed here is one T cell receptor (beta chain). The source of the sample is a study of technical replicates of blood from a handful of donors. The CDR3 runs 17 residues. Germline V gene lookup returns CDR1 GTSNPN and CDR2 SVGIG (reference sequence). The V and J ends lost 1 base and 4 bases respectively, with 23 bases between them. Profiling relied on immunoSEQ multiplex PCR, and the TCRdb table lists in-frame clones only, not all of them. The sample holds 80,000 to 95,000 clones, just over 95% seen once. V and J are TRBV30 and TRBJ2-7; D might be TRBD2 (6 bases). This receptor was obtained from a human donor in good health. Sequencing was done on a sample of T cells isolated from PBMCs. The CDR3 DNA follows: TGTGCCTGGAGTGGGGGTGGATACGGGAGAGCGGAGTACGAGCAGTACTTC. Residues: CAWSGGGYGRAEYEQYF.